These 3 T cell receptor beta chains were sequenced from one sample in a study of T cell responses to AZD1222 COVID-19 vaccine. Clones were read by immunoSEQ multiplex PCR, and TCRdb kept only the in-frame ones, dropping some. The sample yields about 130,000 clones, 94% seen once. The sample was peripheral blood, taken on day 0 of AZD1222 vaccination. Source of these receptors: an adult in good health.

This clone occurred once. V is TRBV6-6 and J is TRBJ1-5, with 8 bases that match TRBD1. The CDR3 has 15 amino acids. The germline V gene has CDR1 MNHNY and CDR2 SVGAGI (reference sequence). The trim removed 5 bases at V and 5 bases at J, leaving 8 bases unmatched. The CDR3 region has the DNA TGTGCCAGCAGTCCTGGACAGGGCGGATATCAGCCCCAGCATTTT. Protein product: CASSPGQGGYQPQHF.

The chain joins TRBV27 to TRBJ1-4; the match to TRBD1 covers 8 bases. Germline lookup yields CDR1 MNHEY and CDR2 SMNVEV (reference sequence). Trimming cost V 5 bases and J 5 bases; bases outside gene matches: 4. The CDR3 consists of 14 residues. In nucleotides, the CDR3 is TGTGCCAGCAGTAGACAGGGGATGAATGAAAAACTGTTTTTT. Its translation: CASSRQGMNEKLFF.

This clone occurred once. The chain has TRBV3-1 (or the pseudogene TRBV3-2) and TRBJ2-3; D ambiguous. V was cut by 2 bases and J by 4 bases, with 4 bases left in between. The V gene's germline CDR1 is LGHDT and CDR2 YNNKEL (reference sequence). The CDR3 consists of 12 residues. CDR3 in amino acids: CASSQRPDTQYF. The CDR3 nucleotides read TGTGCCAGCAGCCAACGACCAGATACGCAGTATTTT.